The rows below give T cell receptor beta chains drawn from one sample of a study of CD8 T cells in Susac syndrome. TCRdb analysed the immunoSEQ multiplex PCR reads with MiXCR anew, one entry per CDR3 protein. Of fewer than 250,000 distinct CDR3 sequences listed, roughly 92% are singletons. Sample: CD4+ T cells from PBMCs. These receptors all stem from a human donor in good health. Each CDR3 is given without its conserved first and last residue. Rows give clone size only sometimes, using once, few, many, or a class for an expanded clone.

cdr3_aa: SVSQETQY
clone_size: -
j_call: TRBJ2-5
v_call: TRBV29-1

cdr3_aa: ASRAVGVSTDTQY
clone_size: -
j_call: TRBJ2-3
v_call: TRBV2

cdr3_aa: SVLVRDRGPYEQY
clone_size: -
j_call: TRBJ2-7
v_call: TRBV29-1

cdr3_aa: SAEYDYGYT
clone_size: -
j_call: TRBJ1-2
v_call: TRBV29-1

cdr3_aa: ASGSSTEAF
clone_size: -
j_call: TRBJ1-1
v_call: TRBV5-4

cdr3_aa: ASSLPGTHSPLH
clone_size: -
j_call: TRBJ1-6
v_call: TRBV28

cdr3_aa: ASSPIGQNTEAF
clone_size: -
j_call: TRBJ1-1
v_call: TRBV5-1

cdr3_aa: ASSLDSVPSGGYT
clone_size: -
j_call: TRBJ1-2
v_call: TRBV5-1

cdr3_aa: SASIAGTTDTQY
clone_size: -
j_call: TRBJ2-3
v_call: TRBV20-1

cdr3_aa: ASSRVSQNSPLH
clone_size: once
j_call: TRBJ1-6
v_call: TRBV5-1

cdr3_aa: ASSLEGFTEAF
clone_size: few
j_call: TRBJ1-1
v_call: TRBV7-2

cdr3_aa: ASSLKRGKTQY
clone_size: once
j_call: TRBJ2-5
v_call: TRBV5-4

cdr3_aa: ASSFEETQY
clone_size: few
j_call: TRBJ2-5
v_call: TRBV12-3/TRBV12-4

cdr3_aa: ASSADGDTEAF
clone_size: -
j_call: TRBJ1-1
v_call: TRBV5-1

cdr3_aa: ASSRRQVGDYGYT
clone_size: -
j_call: TRBJ1-2
v_call: TRBV19

cdr3_aa: ASSQYVAGADTQY
clone_size: once
j_call: TRBJ2-3
v_call: TRBV3-1

cdr3_aa: ASSPQGAGQPQH
clone_size: -
j_call: TRBJ1-5
v_call: TRBV19

cdr3_aa: ASSLRPGGWTEAF
clone_size: once
j_call: TRBJ1-1
v_call: TRBV7-2

cdr3_aa: ASSLKGVTEGGYT
clone_size: -
j_call: TRBJ1-2
v_call: TRBV7-9

cdr3_aa: ASSLVPNRYT
clone_size: -
j_call: TRBJ1-2
v_call: TRBV7-2

cdr3_aa: SARGEAFRIGTQY
clone_size: -
j_call: TRBJ2-5
v_call: TRBV20-1

cdr3_aa: ASSLVASGGSGTQY
clone_size: -
j_call: TRBJ2-3
v_call: TRBV7-9

cdr3_aa: ASSLPGLEDLEQF
clone_size: -
j_call: TRBJ2-1
v_call: TRBV5-1

cdr3_aa: ACNTAPGEKLF
clone_size: -
j_call: TRBJ1-4
v_call: TRBV30

cdr3_aa: ASSFDLNTEAF
clone_size: -
j_call: TRBJ1-1
v_call: TRBV5-1

cdr3_aa: ASSFLLGTDTQY
clone_size: -
j_call: TRBJ2-3
v_call: TRBV12-3/TRBV12-4

cdr3_aa: ASTRSGIPNTGELF
clone_size: -
j_call: TRBJ2-2
v_call: TRBV6-6

cdr3_aa: ASSNNRAAFFNTEAF
clone_size: -
j_call: TRBJ1-1
v_call: TRBV6-1

cdr3_aa: ASSQGTGRGYGYT
clone_size: -
j_call: TRBJ1-2
v_call: TRBV4-1

cdr3_aa: SVGGQGETQY
clone_size: -
j_call: TRBJ2-5
v_call: TRBV29-1

cdr3_aa: ASSLQSRRDEQY
clone_size: -
j_call: TRBJ2-7
v_call: TRBV5-4

cdr3_aa: ASSSTGYSGELF
clone_size: -
j_call: TRBJ2-2
v_call: TRBV5-1

cdr3_aa: SVSDRGRAGELF
clone_size: few
j_call: TRBJ2-2
v_call: TRBV29-1

cdr3_aa: ASSQEGRYGYT
clone_size: few
j_call: TRBJ1-2
v_call: TRBV3-1

cdr3_aa: ASSRDRGWETQY
clone_size: once
j_call: TRBJ2-5
v_call: TRBV2

cdr3_aa: ASSLASEGGYEQY
clone_size: -
j_call: TRBJ2-7
v_call: TRBV11-1

cdr3_aa: ASSQEDDSGEETQY
clone_size: -
j_call: TRBJ2-5
v_call: TRBV4-2

cdr3_aa: ASSEGQGAADTQY
clone_size: once
j_call: TRBJ2-3
v_call: TRBV5-1

cdr3_aa: ASSAGQGRGELF
clone_size: -
j_call: TRBJ2-2
v_call: TRBV13

cdr3_aa: ASSPSGGQGHEQY
clone_size: -
j_call: TRBJ2-7
v_call: TRBV18

cdr3_aa: ASSLGDWGKQETQY
clone_size: -
j_call: TRBJ2-5
v_call: TRBV7-9

cdr3_aa: ANGESPNTEAF
clone_size: -
j_call: TRBJ1-1
v_call: TRBV6-6

cdr3_aa: ASSNSWWRKPYNEQF
clone_size: -
j_call: TRBJ2-1
v_call: TRBV27

cdr3_aa: ASSPPGSRYGYT
clone_size: once
j_call: TRBJ1-2
v_call: TRBV19

cdr3_aa: ASSPGEPRGETQY
clone_size: -
j_call: TRBJ2-5
v_call: TRBV25-1

cdr3_aa: ASSQDPEYGYT
clone_size: -
j_call: TRBJ1-2
v_call: TRBV4-1

cdr3_aa: AISEGAKGTDTQY
clone_size: once
j_call: TRBJ2-3
v_call: TRBV10-3

cdr3_aa: ASRPASGGADTQY
clone_size: -
j_call: TRBJ2-3
v_call: TRBV3-1

cdr3_aa: ASSLWGSNQPQH
clone_size: -
j_call: TRBJ1-5
v_call: TRBV5-1

cdr3_aa: AISGGQIIEREQY
clone_size: -
j_call: TRBJ2-7
v_call: TRBV10-3

cdr3_aa: ASSSGGAGTQY
clone_size: -
j_call: TRBJ2-5
v_call: TRBV5-1

cdr3_aa: ASRVGSETQY
clone_size: -
j_call: TRBJ2-5
v_call: TRBV28